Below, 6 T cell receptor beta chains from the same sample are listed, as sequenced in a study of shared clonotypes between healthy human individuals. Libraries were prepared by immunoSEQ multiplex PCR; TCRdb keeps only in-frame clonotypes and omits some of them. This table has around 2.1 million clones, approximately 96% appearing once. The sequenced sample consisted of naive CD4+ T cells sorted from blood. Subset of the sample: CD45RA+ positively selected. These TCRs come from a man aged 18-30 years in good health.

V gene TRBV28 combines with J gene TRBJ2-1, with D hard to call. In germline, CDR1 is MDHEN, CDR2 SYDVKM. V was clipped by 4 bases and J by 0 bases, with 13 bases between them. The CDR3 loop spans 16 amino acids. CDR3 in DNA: TGTGCCAGCAGTTCGGACGACACCTTCTCCTACAATGAGCAGTTCTTC. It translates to CASSSDDTFSYNEQFF.

CDR3 DNA: TGTGCCACCAGAGCGGGGACGGGGGTCGCAACTAATGAAAAACTGTTTTTT. The encoded protein is CATRAGTGVATNEKLFF. The V gene is TRBV19, the J gene TRBJ1-4, with a tentative D call TRBD1 (5 bases). Germline lookup yields CDR1 LNHDA and CDR2 SQIVND (reference sequence). Deletions cut 10 bases from V and 0 bases from J, with 21 bases between. The CDR3 extends over 17 amino acids.

The CDR3 loop is CASSPSYRLVAGELFF. CDR3 sequence (DNA): TGTGCCAGTAGTCCCTCCTATAGACTCGTTGCCGGGGAGCTGTTTTTT. This chain joins TRBV19 and TRBJ2-2; D unresolved. The V gene's germline CDR1 is LNHDA and CDR2 SQIVND (reference sequence). Trimming left V 5 bases short and J 6 bases short, with 19 bases between. The length of the CDR3 is 16 residues.

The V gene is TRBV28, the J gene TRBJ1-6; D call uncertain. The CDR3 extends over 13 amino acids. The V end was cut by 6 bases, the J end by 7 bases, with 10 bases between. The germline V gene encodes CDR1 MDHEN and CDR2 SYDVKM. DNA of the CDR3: TGTGCCAGCAGCGAATTAGCGAATTCACCCCTCCACTTT. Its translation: CASSELANSPLHF.

The CDR3, as DNA: TGCGCCAGCAGTGAGCAGGAGAATTCACCCCTCCACTTT. It yields the protein CASSEQENSPLHF. The rearrangement joins TRBV10-2 to TRBJ1-6, with unresolved D. V was clipped by 2 bases and J by 7 bases, with 6 bases between them. This CDR3 comprises 13 residues. CDR1 is WSHSY, CDR2 SAAADI, per germline.

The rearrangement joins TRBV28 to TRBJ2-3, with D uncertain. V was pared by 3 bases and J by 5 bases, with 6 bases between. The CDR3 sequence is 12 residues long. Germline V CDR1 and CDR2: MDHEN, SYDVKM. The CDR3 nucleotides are TGTGCCAGCAGTTTCTGGGGAGATACGCAGTATTTT. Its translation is CASSFWGDTQYF.